One and the same sample provided the 2 T cell receptor beta chains below, sequenced in a study of molecular identifiers for immune sequencing clone quantification. One entry per CDR3 protein results from TCRdb running MiXCR on the PCR reads. The table lists 350,000 or so distinct CDR3 sequences, about 20% of them singletons, with roughly 0.86% in the top ten. Sequencing used naive CD8+ T cells from blood, with Jurkat cell RNA spiked in. Subset noted: FACS-sorted CD8+CD4-CCR7+CD45RA+ naive T cells. The receptor set was obtained from a human donor in good health. Some libraries in this study had Jurkat cell RNA spiked in.

For this clonotype: The junction departs from germline at one end; a sequencing error may be responsible. V usage is TRBV18 and J usage is TRBJ2-7; D perhaps matches TRBD1 (5 bases). The germline gives CDR1 KGHSH, CDR2 LQKENI. This CDR3 is 13 amino acids long. Written as DNA, the CDR3 is TGTGCCAGCCCACCCGACAGCTCCTACGAGCAGTACTTC. Amino acid sequence: CASPPDSSYEQYF.

Concerning this clonotype itself: A single base separates this from a much larger clone, so it may be a read error. No conserved phenylalanine or tryptophan ends this CDR3, so it is likely a read error. The CDR3: CACSGSYEQYL. CDR3 coding DNA: TGTGCCTGTAGTGGCAGCTACGAGCAGTACCTC. The chain joins TRBV30 to TRBJ2-7, with D unclear. The CDR3 totals 11 residues. Germline CDR1 and CDR2: GTSNPN and SVGIG (reference sequence).